The 25 T cell receptor beta chains listed next were all sequenced from one sample in a study of shared clonotypes between healthy human individuals. The naive CD8 fraction comprised CD45RO-negative cells positively selected for CCR7 and excluded terminally differentiated effector memory CD45RA+ cells. Profiled with immunoSEQ multiplex PCR; TCRdb holds only in-frame clones, not every one. This sample has about 2 million clones, with over 85% found just once. Sequencing input: naive CD8+ T cells sorted from blood. The receptors were gathered from a man in his late teens or twenties in good health.

J is TRBJ2-3 and V is TRBV11-2, with 8 bases identical to TRBD2. Germline V gives CDR1 SGHAT, CDR2 FQNNGV. The V gene end was trimmed by 10 bases and the J gene end by 3 bases; junction bases not matched to a gene: 9. The CDR3 runs 14 residues. The CDR3 DNA reads TGTGCCACCTCTCCTAGCGGGCTAACAGATACGCAGTATTTT. Protein: CATSPSGLTDTQYF.

The gene calls are TRBV7-9 and TRBJ2-7; 9 nucleotides match TRBD2. Germline V gene lookup returns CDR1 SEHNR and CDR2 FQNEAQ (reference sequence). This CDR3 region has 16 residues. With 3 bases clipped from V and 2 bases from J, the junction kept 8 bases outside the gene matches. In DNA, the CDR3 is TGTGCCAGCAGCTTCTACATAGCGGGGGTACCCTACGAGCAGTACTTC. Its translation is CASSFYIAGVPYEQYF. Supplemented by reference TRBV7-9 and TRBJ2-7, the full variable domain reads DTGVSQNPRHKITKRGQNVTFRCDPISEHNRLYWYRQTLGQGPEFLTYFQNEAQLEKSRLLSDRFSAERPKGSFSTLEIQRTEQGDSAMYLCASSFYIAGVPYEQYFGPGTRLTVT.

The gene calls are TRBV25-1 and TRBJ2-5, with TRBD1 matching over 7 bases. The CDR3 is made up of 15 amino acids. Germline V lookup: CDR1 MGHDK, CDR2 SYGVNS. V shed 2 bases and J 4 bases; nucleotides not matched to a gene: 7. The CDR3 bases are TGTGCCAGCAGTGAACAGGGGGTCTCAGGAGAGACCCAGTACTTC. Residues: CASSEQGVSGETQYF.

The V and J genes are TRBV15 and TRBJ2-5, with no clear D. The V end was cut by 3 bases, the J end by 1 base, with 9 bases between. The CDR3 totals 14 residues. Looked up from germline, CDR1 is LNHNV and CDR2 is YYDKDF (reference sequence). As DNA, the CDR3 is TGTGCCACCAGCAGCGGACCTGTCCAAGAGACCCAGTACTTC. Protein sequence: CATSSGPVQETQYF.

This sequence joins TRBV28 and TRBJ2-5; TRBD1 matches at 8 bases. CDR1 MDHEN and CDR2 SYDVKM come from the germline V gene. The ends lost 5 bases at V and 5 bases at J; junction bases unmatched: 16. The length of the CDR3 is 17 residues. The CDR3 loop is CASSPHYQGQGRETQYF. CDR3 nucleotides: TGTGCCAGCAGTCCCCACTATCAAGGACAGGGACGTGAGACCCAGTACTTC.

This chain uses TRBV9 with TRBJ1-1, with D hard to call. From germline, CDR1 is SGDLS and CDR2 YYNGEE. The CDR3 is made up of 15 amino acids. V was trimmed by 0 bases and J by 2 bases, leaving 11 bases between them. In nucleotides, the CDR3 is TGTGCCAGCAGCGTAGACCGGGGTCTAAACACTGAAGCTTTCTTT. Translating gives CASSVDRGLNTEAFF.

J is TRBJ2-7 and V is TRBV4-1; D is perhaps TRBD2 (5 bases). There are 13 residues in the CDR3. The V and J ends lost 4 bases and 4 bases respectively, with 11 bases between them. The germline CDR1 and CDR2 sequences are MGHRA and YSYEKL. The CDR3 loop is CASSPSERYEQYF. CDR3 in DNA: TGCGCCAGCAGCCCTTCGGAGCGGTACGAGCAGTACTTC.

Regarding this clone: Other DNA sequences within the sample encode an identical CDR3. J is TRBJ2-7 and V is TRBV28; maybe TRBD2 (5 bases). The germline V gene has CDR1 MDHEN and CDR2 SYDVKM. V was shortened by 6 bases and J by 0 bases, with 12 bases between the two germline ends. The CDR3 runs 14 residues. CDR3 amino acids: CASSLTGSSYEQYF. The DNA for the CDR3 is TGTGCCAGCAGCCTGACGGGGAGCTCCTACGAGCAGTACTTC.

In DNA, the CDR3 is TGTGCCACCTCGCCCGGGCCCCTTCACATGAACACTGAAGCTTTCTTT. Translated, it gives CATSPGPLHMNTEAFF. The V gene is TRBV28, the J gene TRBJ1-1; D is uncertain. Germline values: CDR1 MDHEN, CDR2 SYDVKM. This CDR3 region has 16 residues. The V gene lost 10 bases and the J gene lost 0 bases, with 21 bases spanning the gap.

The chain links TRBV5-6 to TRBJ2-7, with D uncertain. Trimming stripped 4 bases from V and 6 bases from J, with 20 bases between. The CDR3 consists of 15 residues. From germline, CDR1 is SGHDT and CDR2 YYEEEE. CDR3 nucleotide sequence: TGTGCCAGCAGCGGGTATACGACTGGGTCCGCCGAGCAGTACTTC. Its translation is CASSGYTTGSAEQYF.

This clone showed up just once. V is TRBV4-3 and J is TRBJ2-7, with D possibly being TRBD1 (6 bases). The CDR3 loop spans 16 amino acids. The ends were cut back, 0 bases at V and 0 bases at J, with 12 bases in the middle. Germline CDR1 is LGHNA and CDR2 is YSLEER. The CDR3 spells CASSQDSTGFSYEQYF. For the CDR3, the DNA is TGCGCCAGCAGCCAAGATTCGACAGGTTTCTCCTACGAGCAGTACTTC.

With respect to this clone: The same CDR3 also results from other DNA sequences found in this sample. The chain has TRBV5-4 and TRBJ1-6; 7 positions agree with TRBD1. Germline CDR1 and CDR2: SGHNT and YYREEE (reference sequence). This CDR3 is built from 14 residues. V was clipped by 2 bases and J by 6 bases; unmatched bases: 2. Here the CDR3 reads CASSFQGGNSPLHF. CDR3 nucleotide sequence: TGTGCCAGCAGCTTTCAGGGGGGTAATTCACCCCTCCACTTT.

In this sample, this clone turned up a few times. The same CDR3 is also encoded by other DNA sequences in this sample. V usage is TRBV28 and J usage is TRBJ1-1; D remains ambiguous. V was cut by 4 bases and J by 1 base, with 4 bases left in between. The CDR3 spans 12 residues. CDR1 and CDR2 from the germline V gene are MDHEN and SYDVKM. CDR3 residues: CASSWGNTEAFF. The CDR3 DNA reads TGTGCCAGCAGTTGGGGGAACACTGAAGCTTTCTTT.

This chain joins TRBV5-1 and TRBJ2-2, with TRBD1 identical over 7 bases. The CDR3 runs 14 residues. Germline V gives CDR1 SGHRS, CDR2 YFSETQ. The V segment lost 1 base and the J segment 6 bases; nucleotides outside the gene matches: 3. In DNA form, the CDR3 reads TGCGCCAGCAGCTTGTATCAGGGGGCCGGGGAGCTGTTTTTT. The encoded protein is CASSLYQGAGELFF. Drawing the rest from reference TRBV5-1 and TRBJ2-2, the complete variable domain is KAGVTQTPRYLIKTRGQQVTLSCSPISGHRSVSWYQQTPGQGLQFLFEYFSETQRNKGNFPGRFSGRQFSNSRSEMNVSTLELGDSALYLCASSLYQGAGELFFGEGSRLTVL.

The chain joins TRBV9 to TRBJ2-7, with D maybe TRBD2 (5 bases). Germline V gene lookup returns CDR1 SGDLS and CDR2 YYNGEE. Trimming left V 2 bases short and J 3 bases short, with 15 bases between. The CDR3 has 15 residues. The CDR3 spells CASSVGSSIVYEQYF. The CDR3 nucleotides read TGTGCCAGCAGCGTGGGGAGCTCGATAGTCTACGAGCAGTACTTC.

The chain is built from TRBV6-6 and TRBJ2-7, with D possibly being TRBD1 (5 bases). Germline V gives CDR1 MNHNY, CDR2 SVGAGI (reference sequence). The CDR3 is 13 amino acids. V gave up 8 bases and J gave up 2 bases, with 13 bases separating them. The CDR3 sequence is CASLGHDTYEQYF. The CDR3 DNA sequence: TGTGCCAGCCTCGGACACGATACCTACGAGCAGTACTTC.

This clone was counted a few times. The V and J genes are TRBV19 and TRBJ1-5, with D possibly matching TRBD1 (6 bases). Trimming left V 3 bases short and J 4 bases short, with 10 bases between. In germline, CDR1 is LNHDA, CDR2 SQIVND (reference sequence). The CDR3 covers 14 residues. CDR3 nucleotides: TGTGCCAGTAGTATTGGACAGTGGAATCAGCCCCAGCATTTT. Translation: CASSIGQWNQPQHF.

The chain joins TRBV5-1 to TRBJ2-7; possibly TRBD2 for D (6 bases). The CDR3 is 15 residues long. Trimming shortened V by 3 bases and J by 2 bases, and 15 bases separated the two germline ends. Germline CDR1 reads SGHRS; CDR2 reads YFSETQ. Here the CDR3 DNA reads TGCGCCAGCAGCTGGGGCGGGACGGGTACCTACGAGCAGTACTTC. The encoded protein is CASSWGGTGTYEQYF.

The gene calls are TRBV5-4 and TRBJ2-7; TRBD2 matches 15 bases. Germline V CDR1 and CDR2: SGHNT, YYREEE (reference sequence). V gave up 9 bases and J gave up 3 bases; unmatched junction bases: 16. The CDR3 spans 18 residues. The CDR3 DNA sequence: TGTGCCACTGTGGGACTAGCGGGAGGATCGGACCCCATCTACGAGCAGTACTTC. Encoded protein: CATVGLAGGSDPIYEQYF.

The chain uses TRBV27 and TRBJ1-6; D is ambiguous. Germline loops: CDR1 MNHEY, CDR2 SMNVEV (reference sequence). The V end was cut by 6 bases, the J end by 6 bases, with 15 bases between. There are 15 residues in the CDR3. The CDR3 nucleotides read TGTGCCAGCAGCTCGGAGGCAGTAGTTAATTCACCCCTCCACTTT. This codes for CASSSEAVVNSPLHF.

The V gene is TRBV4-1, the J gene TRBJ2-1; D is unclear. There are 14 residues in the CDR3. V was trimmed by 4 bases and J by 5 bases, leaving 12 bases between them. Germline V gene data show CDR1 as MGHRA and CDR2 as YSYEKL. CDR3 sequence reads: CASSLRDGDNEQFF. The CDR3 region has the DNA TGCGCCAGCAGCCTGCGAGATGGAGACAATGAGCAGTTCTTC.

V usage is TRBV6-5 and J usage is TRBJ2-1; D is uncertain. The CDR3 runs 13 residues. CDR1 is MNHEY and CDR2 is SVGAGI in the germline V gene. V was clipped by 2 bases and J by 5 bases, with 7 bases between them. CDR3 amino acids: CASSYHRNNEQFF. The CDR3 DNA reads TGTGCCAGCAGTTACCACAGAAACAATGAGCAGTTCTTC.

On this clone itself: Distinct nucleotide sequences in the sample also encode this CDR3. As DNA, the CDR3 is TGTGCCAGCAGCTTGGCCAGGGGCGAGCAGTTCTTC. Its protein product is CASSLARGEQFF. The V and J genes are TRBV5-6 and TRBJ2-1; D possibly corresponds to TRBD1 (6 bases). Between the trimmed V and J ends, which lost 0 bases and 10 bases, there was a span of 8 bases. The length of the CDR3 is 12 residues. CDR1 and CDR2 (germline): SGHDT, YYEEEE.

The chain combines TRBV27 with TRBJ2-5; 10 bases map to TRBD1. CDR3 size: 16 residues. CDR1 is MNHEY and CDR2 is SMNVEV in the germline V gene (reference sequence). Unmatched junction bases numbered 5, after V lost 4 bases and J lost 0 bases. This CDR3 is CASSSLGQGYQETQYF. The CDR3 DNA reads TGTGCCAGCAGTTCTCTGGGACAGGGGTACCAAGAGACCCAGTACTTC.

The rearrangement links TRBV9 to TRBJ1-2; D is perhaps TRBD1 (5 bases). Trimming pared 3 bases from V and 5 bases from J, leaving 14 bases between. Germline V lookup: CDR1 SGDLS, CDR2 YYNGEE. This CDR3 is 14 amino acids long. The CDR3 loop reads CASSDQWGPYGYTF. CDR3 nucleotide sequence: TGTGCCAGCAGCGACCAATGGGGACCTTATGGCTACACCTTC.